The 14 T cell receptor beta chains reported below all come from one sample, sequenced in a study of early T cells in non-severe SARS-CoV-2 infection. TCRdb used MiXCR to reprocess the 5' RACE reads, holding one entry per CDR3 protein. This sample has about 100,000 distinct CDR3 sequences, with about 13% found just once. Specimen: whole blood. Receptors originate from an adult who was a healthcare worker with PCR-confirmed SARS-CoV-2 infection or an uninfected control (not recorded which).

As for this clonotype: One base away lies a much larger clone, so this may be a sequencing read error. The chain couples TRBV20-1 to TRBJ2-3; TRBD2 matches 7 bases. CDR3 length equals 15 residues. The germline V gene encodes CDR1 DFQATT and CDR2 SNEGSKA (reference sequence). V shed 0 bases and J 2 bases; nucleotides not matched to a gene: 5. This chain's CDR3 is CSARDGSGATDTQYF. CDR3 coding DNA: TGCAGTGCTAGAGATGGGAGCGGGGCCACAGATACGCAGTATTTT.

The chain couples TRBV29-1 to TRBJ1-5; D is possibly TRBD1 (5 bases). Germline V lookup: CDR1 SQVTM, CDR2 ANQGSEA. V was cut by 4 bases and J by 7 bases, with 14 bases left in between. The CDR3 runs to 13 residues. The CDR3 is CSVAPTQGQPQHF. The CDR3 coding sequence is TGCAGCGTTGCACCTACCCAGGGACAGCCCCAGCATTTT.

The sample holds a few counts of this clonotype. The DNA of the CDR3 is TGTGCCTGGAGGGGAGGGGGACAGGGGGCTCATACGCAGTATTTT. This gives the protein CAWRGGGQGAHTQYF. This rearrangement joins TRBV30 to TRBJ2-3, with 12 bases fitting TRBD1. Per germline, CDR1 GTSNPN and CDR2 SVGIG (reference sequence). The CDR3 has 15 residues. Trimming removed 3 bases from V and 7 bases from J; junction bases left unmatched: 8.

The J gene is TRBJ1-1, the V gene TRBV11-2; possible D gene TRBD1, 6 bases. Trimming took 3 bases from V and 4 from J, leaving 12 bases between them. This CDR3 has 14 amino acids. Germline loops: CDR1 SGHAT, CDR2 FQNNGV. The CDR3 here is CASSFSGVATEAFF. In DNA form, the CDR3 reads TGTGCCAGCAGCTTCTCAGGGGTGGCCACTGAAGCTTTCTTT.

This clonotype came up a few times. The CDR3 sequence: CASSSRTGGDGLGEKLFF. The CDR3 DNA is TGTGCCAGCAGCTCACGGACAGGGGGCGATGGATTGGGTGAAAAACTGTTTTTT. V gene TRBV4-2 combines with J gene TRBJ1-4; 11 bases map to TRBD1. CDR3 length: 18 amino acids. Germline V lookup: CDR1 LGHNA, CDR2 YNFKEQ. V lost 5 bases to trimming and J lost 7 bases; unmatched junction nucleotides: 15.

This clonotype showed up just a few times. J is TRBJ1-4 and V is TRBV9; D gene ambiguous. The V and J ends lost 0 bases and 9 bases respectively, with 6 bases between them. CDR1 and CDR2 (germline): SGDLS, YYNGEE. The CDR3 is 12 amino acids. The CDR3, as DNA: TGTGCCAGCAGCGTAGACGGGAAAAAACTGTTTTTT. Its protein product is CASSVDGKKLFF.

V usage is TRBV7-3 and J usage is TRBJ2-3; D gene unclear. Germline CDR1 reads SGHTA; CDR2 reads FQGTGA. The germline V and J ends were trimmed by 4 bases and 2 bases, with 10 bases remaining between them. The CDR3 has 14 amino acids. This CDR3 reads CASSSARDTDTQYF. CDR3 in DNA: TGTGCCAGCAGCTCCGCTCGCGACACAGATACGCAGTATTTT.

This clonotype was detected a few times. The gene calls are TRBV7-8 and TRBJ2-7; D is ambiguous. The V end was cut by 5 bases, the J end by 2 bases, with 10 bases between. The CDR3 length is 13 residues. The germline V gene has CDR1 SGHVS and CDR2 FQNEAQ. For the CDR3, the DNA is TGTGCCAGCAGCGCCGACGGCGCCTACGAGCAGTACTTC. This translates into CASSADGAYEQYF.

At least ten counts were recorded for this clonotype. The V gene is TRBV7-9, the J gene TRBJ1-1; D uncertain. The CDR3 is 16 amino acids. Germline V gene data show CDR1 as SEHNR and CDR2 as FQNEAQ (reference sequence). V was cut by 1 base and J by 4 bases, with 16 bases left in between. The CDR3 nucleotides are TGTGCCAGCAGCTTAGACGGAGGGCTTCGGGGCACTGAAGCTTTCTTT. Translated, it gives CASSLDGGLRGTEAFF.

The chain employs TRBV20-1 and TRBJ2-5; D might be TRBD2 (6 bases). V lost 7 bases, J lost 2 bases, and 17 bases lay in between. The length of the CDR3 is 14 residues. Germline CDR1 is DFQATT and CDR2 is SNEGSKA (reference sequence). Here the CDR3 reads CSVLHGGNQETQYF. The CDR3 DNA follows: TGCAGTGTCCTCCATGGGGGGAATCAAGAGACCCAGTACTTC.

In this sample, this clonotype turned up a few times. The V and J genes are TRBV9 and TRBJ2-1; 14 bases match TRBD2. The CDR3 covers 16 residues. Unmatched junction bases numbered 7, after V lost 0 bases and J lost 11 bases. Germline assignment: CDR1 SGDLS and CDR2 YYNGEE. The chain's CDR3 is CASSVGSGLAGAKQFF. In DNA form, the CDR3 reads TGTGCCAGCAGCGTAGGATCGGGACTAGCGGGGGCCAAGCAGTTCTTC.

The rearrangement uses TRBV2 and TRBJ2-3; D is unclear. The length of the CDR3 is 13 residues. V was pared by 6 bases and J by 5 bases, with 12 bases between. CDR1 is SNHLY and CDR2 is FYNNEI in the germline V gene. The CDR3 here is CASRNTLGDTQYF. Here the CDR3 DNA reads TGTGCCAGCAGGAACACGCTGGGAGATACGCAGTATTTT.

The table lists this clonotype with a few counts. V gene TRBV20-1 combines with J gene TRBJ2-2; tentatively, D is TRBD1 (5 bases). Germline V gene lookup returns CDR1 DFQATT and CDR2 SNEGSKA (reference sequence). The CDR3 is made up of 16 amino acids. Trimming removed 0 bases at V and 2 bases at J, with 13 bases between. CDR3 sequence reads: CSARDQGPRNTGELFF. The CDR3 DNA sequence: TGCAGTGCTAGAGATCAGGGCCCGCGAAACACCGGGGAGCTGTTTTTT.

This clonotype was seen a handful of times. The chain links TRBV6-6 to TRBJ2-1; TRBD1 matches at 12 bases. The germline gives CDR1 MNHNY, CDR2 SVGAGI (reference sequence). The V gene end was trimmed by 6 bases and the J gene end by 4 bases; junction bases not matched to a gene: 7. The CDR3 contains 16 residues. CDR3 residues: CASRDRGQGAYNEQFF. The CDR3, as DNA: TGTGCCAGCAGGGACCGGGGACAGGGGGCTTACAATGAGCAGTTCTTC.